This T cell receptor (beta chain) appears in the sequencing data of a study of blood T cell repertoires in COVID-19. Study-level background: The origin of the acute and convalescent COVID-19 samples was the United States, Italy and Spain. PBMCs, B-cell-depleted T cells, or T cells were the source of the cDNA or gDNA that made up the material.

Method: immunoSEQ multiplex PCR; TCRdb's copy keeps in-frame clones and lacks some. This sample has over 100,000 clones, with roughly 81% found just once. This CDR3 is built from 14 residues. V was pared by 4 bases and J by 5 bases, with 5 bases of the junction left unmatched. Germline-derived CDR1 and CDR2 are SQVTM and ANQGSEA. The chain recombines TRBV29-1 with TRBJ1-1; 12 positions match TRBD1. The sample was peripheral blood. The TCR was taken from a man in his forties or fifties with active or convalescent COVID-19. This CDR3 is CSVARDRGQTEAFF. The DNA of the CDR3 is TGCAGCGTTGCCCGGGACAGGGGGCAGACTGAAGCTTTCTTT.